A single sample gave rise to the 19 T cell receptor beta chains below, sequenced in a study of CD8+CD57+ T cells in acquired aplastic anemia. It was genomic DNA that served as the template for profiling TCR beta VDJ and CDR3. In TCRdb, the reads were re-called with MiXCR into one record per CDR3 protein. This sample has roughly 58,000 distinct CDR3 sequences, with around 50% found just once. The specimen was sorted CD4+, CD8+, or CD8+CD57+ T cells (not recorded which) from PBMCs. These receptors were collected from a human donor in good health, serving as a control.

The rearrangement uses TRBV2 and TRBJ1-2; 7 bases are shared with TRBD1. The CDR3 extends over 13 amino acids. The germline V gene encodes CDR1 SNHLY and CDR2 FYNNEI. V lost 6 bases to trimming and J lost 1 base; unmatched junction nucleotides: 2. CDR3 sequence (DNA): TGTGCCAGCAGACAGGGGCATAACTATGGCTACACCTTC. This gives the protein CASRQGHNYGYTF.

The rearrangement uses TRBV15 and TRBJ1-1; no clear D. Germline CDR1 and CDR2: LNHNV and YYDKDF (reference sequence). This CDR3 has 15 amino acids. V gave up 0 bases and J gave up 4 bases, with 12 bases separating them. CDR3 nucleotide sequence: TGTGCCACCAGCAGAGATAAAAGAGCGGGCACTGAAGCTTTCTTT. Its protein is CATSRDKRAGTEAFF.

This clonotype was counted between two and nine times. CDR3 region: CASSVTVYNSPLHF. Here the CDR3 DNA reads TGTGCCAGTAGTGTGACAGTCTATAATTCACCCCTCCACTTT. The genes are TRBV19 and TRBJ1-6; possibly TRBD1 for D (5 bases). CDR1 LNHDA and CDR2 SQIVND come from the germline V gene (reference sequence). The V end was cut by 5 bases, the J end by 3 bases, with 8 bases between. The CDR3 has 14 amino acids.

This clonotype was picked up many times. This chain connects TRBV12-3 or TRBV12-4 to TRBJ2-3, with D perhaps given as TRBD1 or TRBD2 (5 bases each). V was cut by 3 bases and J by 4 bases, with 20 bases left in between. The CDR3 has 17 residues. The CDR3 region is CASSFRKKDGTADTQYF. Here the CDR3 DNA reads TGTGCCAGCAGTTTTCGGAAAAAAGACGGGACGGCAGATACGCAGTATTTT.

With respect to this clonotype: This may arise from a read error, as a much more abundant clone is one base away. CDR3 coding DNA: TGTGCCAGCACCCCCAGGGTTTTTAGCAATCAGCCCCCGCATTTT. Translating it yields CASTPRVFSNQPPHF. V and J are TRBV27 and TRBJ1-5, with a weak D call TRBD1 (5 bases). Germline values: CDR1 MNHEY, CDR2 SMNVEV (reference sequence). This CDR3 is built from 15 residues.

The sample holds many counts of this clonotype. This chain links TRBV9 with TRBJ2-6; D gene unclear. V lost 3 bases and J 0 bases, leaving 19 bases between the germline ends. Germline-derived CDR1 and CDR2 are SGDLS and YYNGEE. The CDR3 loop spans 19 amino acids. CDR3 bases: TGTGCCAGCAGCGCTACAAGGGTAGCAACGTACTCTGGGGCCAACGTCCTGACTTTC. Translated, it gives CASSATRVATYSGANVLTF.

In its sample, this clonotype was seen many times. This rearrangement joins TRBV28 to TRBJ1-5; no firm D call. Germline V gene sequence: CDR1 MDHEN, CDR2 SYDVKM. The V and J ends lost 3 bases and 2 bases respectively, with 11 bases between them. The CDR3 totals 15 residues. The CDR3 coding sequence is TGTGCCAGCAGTTTTAGCCAGCTTCGCAATCAGCCCCAGCATTTT. Residues: CASSFSQLRNQPQHF.

This clonotype was counted many times. This chain links TRBV7-6 with TRBJ1-2, with 10 bases identical to TRBD1. The length of the CDR3 is 15 residues. V was pared by 0 bases and J by 6 bases, with 4 bases of the junction left unmatched. The V gene's germline CDR1 is SGHVS and CDR2 FNYEAQ. CDR3: CASSLATGGRDGYTF. In nucleotides, the CDR3 is TGTGCCAGCAGCTTAGCGACAGGGGGCAGGGATGGCTACACCTTC.

The chain carries TRBV19 and TRBJ1-1; 8 bases are shared with TRBD1. The V and J ends lost 3 bases and 1 base, in that order; junction bases with no gene match: 4. CDR1 is LNHDA, CDR2 SQIVND, per germline (reference sequence). This CDR3 comprises 15 residues. The CDR3 reads CASSIVTGANTEAFF. The CDR3 DNA reads as TGTGCCAGTAGTATTGTGACAGGGGCGAACACTGAAGCTTTCTTT.

This clonotype was seen at least ten times. CDR3 in amino acids: CASSRPGQGAGEQYF. The CDR3 DNA reads as TGCGCCAGCAGCCGTCCGGGACAGGGGGCAGGCGAGCAGTACTTC. V is TRBV5-1 and J is TRBJ2-7, with 12 positions matching TRBD1. CDR3 length: 15 residues. Losses at the gene ends were 4 bases for V and 6 bases for J; bases not matched to a gene: 8. The germline V gene has CDR1 SGHRS and CDR2 YFSETQ.

The chain recombines TRBV19 with TRBJ1-1, with D possibly being TRBD1 (6 bases). The V end lost 5 bases, the J end lost 1 base, and 11 bases lay between the germline ends. The CDR3 loop spans 14 amino acids. Germline V lookup: CDR1 LNHDA, CDR2 SQIVND (reference sequence). CDR3 protein: CASSGDRRNTEAFF. CDR3 DNA: TGTGCCAGTAGTGGCGACAGGCGGAACACTGAAGCTTTCTTT.

The rearrangement links TRBV2 to TRBJ1-3; no clear D. The CDR3 has 13 residues. Trimming took 2 bases from V and 7 from J, leaving 9 bases between them. Germline CDR1 and CDR2: SNHLY and FYNNEI. CDR3 loop: CASSERSLNTIYF. Written as DNA, the CDR3 is TGTGCCAGCAGTGAACGGAGCCTGAACACCATATATTTT.

The V gene is TRBV7-2, the J gene TRBJ2-1; no clear D. V was shortened by 7 bases and J by 6 bases, with 13 bases between the two germline ends. Looked up from germline, CDR1 is SGHTA and CDR2 is FQGNSA. The CDR3 totals 13 residues. The CDR3 here is CASTGRPGNEQFF. The CDR3 DNA reads TGTGCCAGCACCGGAAGGCCTGGCAATGAGCAGTTCTTC.

This clonotype was seen at least ten times. The chain joins TRBV3-1 to TRBJ1-4; no definite D call. The V gene lost 0 bases and the J gene lost 8 bases, with 10 bases spanning the gap. This CDR3 has 14 residues. Germline assignment: CDR1 LGHDT and CDR2 YNNKEL (reference sequence). The DNA for the CDR3 is TGTGCCAGCAGCCAAGATTGGTCACGAGAAAAACTGTTTTTT. It specifies CASSQDWSREKLFF.

This chain links TRBV29-1 with TRBJ2-7, with 7 positions matching TRBD2. Unmatched junction bases numbered 5, after V lost 0 bases and J lost 0 bases. Germline CDR1 reads SQVTM; CDR2 reads ANQGSEA. This CDR3 has 15 residues. The CDR3 bases are TGCAGCGTTGAAGAACCTGGGACTACCTCCTACGAGCAGTACTTC. Its translation is CSVEEPGTTSYEQYF.

This clonotype has only one observation. The V gene is TRBV10-3, the J gene TRBJ1-2; D perhaps matches TRBD1 (5 bases). In germline, CDR1 is ENHRY, CDR2 SYGVKD. This CDR3 spans 13 amino acids. Trimming cost V 2 bases and J 6 bases, with 10 bases left between them. The CDR3 region is CAISEEDKHGYTF. CDR3 bases: TGTGCCATCAGTGAGGAGGACAAGCATGGCTACACCTTC.

V gene TRBV12-3 or TRBV12-4 combines with J gene TRBJ1-5; no reliable D call. CDR3 length equals 14 residues. V was trimmed by 6 bases and J by 5 bases, leaving 14 bases between them. CDR3 residues: CASRNPRGDQPQHF. In DNA, the CDR3 is TGTGCCAGCAGGAACCCACGGGGAGATCAGCCCCAGCATTTT.

V gene TRBV2 combines with J gene TRBJ2-7; 10 bases agree with TRBD2. Germline V gene sequence: CDR1 SNHLY, CDR2 FYNNEI. V shed 6 bases and J 6 bases; nucleotides not matched to a gene: 5. The CDR3 sequence is 13 residues long. CDR3: CASRLAGVSEQYF. Here the CDR3 DNA reads TGTGCCAGCAGGCTAGCGGGAGTATCCGAGCAGTACTTC.

The chain uses TRBV11-3 and TRBJ2-3; 9 nucleotides align to TRBD2. Per the germline V gene, CDR1 is SGHNT and CDR2 is YENEEA. J was trimmed by 11 bases and V by 3 bases; bases with no gene match: 9. The CDR3 extends over 14 amino acids. This CDR3 reads CASSLVAGVYEQYF. The DNA of the CDR3 is TGTGCCAGCAGCTTGGTAGCGGGAGTCTATGAGCAGTATTTT.